The rows below give T cell receptor beta chains drawn from one sample of a study of blood T cell repertoires in COVID-19. Measured with immunoSEQ multiplex PCR; TCRdb has only the in-frame clones, and not every one. The data hold 250,000 to 350,000 clones, with about nine tenths observed a single time. Source material: peripheral blood. The source is a woman aged 55-70 years with acute or convalescent COVID-19. The CDR3 runs from the conserved cysteine through the conserved F or W. D genes are given only for firm matches. Some rows mark clone size as missing; the rest say once, few, many or name a class of expanded clone.

CDR3 DNA: TGTGCCAGCAGTGAATCTATCACTGAAGCTTTCTTT; CDR3 protein: CASSESITEAFF; clone size: .; V gene: TRBV25-1; J gene: TRBJ1-1; D gene: .
CDR3 DNA: TGTGCCAGTAGGGCTTGGGACAGGGAAGCCTACGAGCAGTACTTC; CDR3 protein: CASRAWDREAYEQYF; clone size: .; V gene: TRBV19; J gene: TRBJ2-7; D gene: TRBD1
CDR3 DNA: TGTGCCAGTAGTATTTTGGGGGCTAGCACAGATACGCAGTATTTT; CDR3 protein: CASSILGASTDTQYF; clone size: .; V gene: TRBV19; J gene: TRBJ2-3; D gene: .
CDR3 DNA: TGCGCCAGCCGGAAGGGGGCCGGGGAGCTGTTTTTT; CDR3 protein: CASRKGAGELFF; clone size: .; V gene: TRBV5-1; J gene: TRBJ2-2; D gene: .
CDR3 DNA: TGTGCCAGCAGTTCCCCCCGGGCTAGCGGGAATGTCGGGGAGCTGTTTTTT; CDR3 protein: CASSSPRASGNVGELFF; clone size: .; V gene: TRBV27; J gene: TRBJ2-2; D gene: TRBD2
CDR3 DNA: TGTGCCAGCAGAATTCAGGGGGCGCTTAACTATGGCTACACCTTC; CDR3 protein: CASRIQGALNYGYTF; clone size: once; V gene: TRBV27; J gene: TRBJ1-2; D gene: TRBD1
CDR3 DNA: TGTGCCAGCAGCCCGGACAGGGTAGACACTGAAGCTTTCTTT; CDR3 protein: CASSPDRVDTEAFF; clone size: .; V gene: TRBV3-1/TRBV3-2; J gene: TRBJ1-1; D gene: TRBD1
CDR3 DNA: TGTGCCACCAGTGACCCGCGGTCCCCACGGACCCAGTACTTC; CDR3 protein: CATSDPRSPRTQYF; clone size: .; V gene: TRBV24-1; J gene: TRBJ2-5; D gene: .
CDR3 DNA: TGTGCCAGCAGCCCGGGGACTAGCGGAGCCGGGGAGCTGTTTTTT; CDR3 protein: CASSPGTSGAGELFF; clone size: .; V gene: TRBV5-4; J gene: TRBJ2-2; D gene: TRBD2
CDR3 DNA: TGTGCCAGCAGCCCGGGGGGGCCCTACAATGAGCAGTTCTTC; CDR3 protein: CASSPGGPYNEQFF; clone size: .; V gene: TRBV11-2; J gene: TRBJ2-1; D gene: TRBD2
CDR3 DNA: TGCAGCGTTGAGAGGACAGGGATAGGGGAGACCCAGTACTTC; CDR3 protein: CSVERTGIGETQYF; clone size: .; V gene: TRBV29-1; J gene: TRBJ2-5; D gene: TRBD1
CDR3 DNA: TGCGCCAGCAGCTTGGGACAGTGGAACACTGAAGCTTTCTTT; CDR3 protein: CASSLGQWNTEAFF; clone size: .; V gene: TRBV5-1; J gene: TRBJ1-1; D gene: .
CDR3 DNA: TGCGCCAGCAGCTTGGGTAGACTAGCGGGAGGAAACCCTTACAATGAGCAGTTCTTC; CDR3 protein: CASSLGRLAGGNPYNEQFF; clone size: few; V gene: TRBV5-1; J gene: TRBJ2-1; D gene: TRBD2
CDR3 DNA: TGCAGCGTTGAACAGGACAGGCCCTTTCGGCCCCAGCATTTT; CDR3 protein: CSVEQDRPFRPQHF; clone size: once; V gene: TRBV29-1; J gene: TRBJ1-5; D gene: TRBD1
CDR3 DNA: TGTGCCAGCAGCTTAATAGGGCGGGACGAGCAGTACTTC; CDR3 protein: CASSLIGRDEQYF; clone size: .; V gene: TRBV5-6; J gene: TRBJ2-7; D gene: .
CDR3 DNA: TGTGCCAGCAGCCTTTACTCCGGGACAATCACAGATACGCAGTATTTT; CDR3 protein: CASSLYSGTITDTQYF; clone size: .; V gene: TRBV7-2; J gene: TRBJ2-3; D gene: .
CDR3 DNA: TGCAGCGTCGCAACAGACAATGAGCAGTTCTTC; CDR3 protein: CSVATDNEQFF; clone size: .; V gene: TRBV29-1; J gene: TRBJ2-1; D gene: .
CDR3 DNA: TGTGCCAGCAGCTTCGGGATTTATGAAGCTTTCTTT; CDR3 protein: CASSFGIYEAFF; clone size: .; V gene: TRBV5-5; J gene: TRBJ1-1; D gene: .
CDR3 DNA: TGTGCCAGCAGCCCCCCCGGGGGGCGCGGGTCACCCCTCCACTTT; CDR3 protein: CASSPPGGRGSPLHF; clone size: .; V gene: TRBV28; J gene: TRBJ1-6; D gene: .
CDR3 DNA: TGTGCCAGCAGCTCCGGGACTAGTAGGGGCCCAGATACGCAGTATTTT; CDR3 protein: CASSSGTSRGPDTQYF; clone size: .; V gene: TRBV6-2/TRBV6-3; J gene: TRBJ2-3; D gene: TRBD2
CDR3 DNA: TGTGCCAGCAGTGACTCGATATCAGGGGGGTCCTACGAGCAGTACTTC; CDR3 protein: CASSDSISGGSYEQYF; clone size: .; V gene: TRBV6-4; J gene: TRBJ2-7; D gene: .
CDR3 DNA: TGTGCCAGCAGCGTAGGGGAGGGGATGGGAGGAAACACCATATATTTT; CDR3 protein: CASSVGEGMGGNTIYF; clone size: .; V gene: TRBV9; J gene: TRBJ1-3; D gene: .
CDR3 DNA: TGCAGCGTTTGGACAGGGGAGGACGGAGAAAAACTGTTTTTT; CDR3 protein: CSVWTGEDGEKLFF; clone size: .; V gene: TRBV29-1; J gene: TRBJ1-4; D gene: TRBD1
CDR3 DNA: TGTGCCAGCAGTGAAGCAACAGGGAAGAATGGCTACACCTTC; CDR3 protein: CASSEATGKNGYTF; clone size: .; V gene: TRBV6-1; J gene: TRBJ1-2; D gene: .
CDR3 DNA: TGTGCCAGCAGTTACGGCCCGGGGGGGCTAAATGGCTACACCTTC; CDR3 protein: CASSYGPGGLNGYTF; clone size: .; V gene: TRBV6-5; J gene: TRBJ1-2; D gene: .
CDR3 DNA: TGTGCCAGCAGCCAAACGGGAGTCGCTGGAAACACCATATATTTT; CDR3 protein: CASSQTGVAGNTIYF; clone size: .; V gene: TRBV3-1/TRBV3-2; J gene: TRBJ1-3; D gene: .
CDR3 DNA: TGTGCCAGCAGCCCTACGACAGGGGCATTGAACACTGAAGCTTTCTTT; CDR3 protein: CASSPTTGALNTEAFF; clone size: .; V gene: TRBV28; J gene: TRBJ1-1; D gene: TRBD1
CDR3 DNA: TGCGCCAGCAGCTCCCACAGGGGTTGGGAGACCCAGTACTTC; CDR3 protein: CASSSHRGWETQYF; clone size: .; V gene: TRBV5-1; J gene: TRBJ2-5; D gene: TRBD1
CDR3 DNA: TGTGCCAGCAGCCCCGGGACAGGGGAAAGGGTAATGAACACTGAAGCTTTCTTT; CDR3 protein: CASSPGTGERVMNTEAFF; clone size: .; V gene: TRBV5-4; J gene: TRBJ1-1; D gene: TRBD1
CDR3 DNA: TGTGCCAGCAGATCGGCCCAGGATTTCAATCAGCCCCAGCATTTT; CDR3 protein: CASRSAQDFNQPQHF; clone size: .; V gene: TRBV6-6; J gene: TRBJ1-5; D gene: .
CDR3 DNA: TGCGCCAGCAGCCAAGATCCGGCGGGGTCATACAATGAGCAGTTCTTC; CDR3 protein: CASSQDPAGSYNEQFF; clone size: .; V gene: TRBV4-3; J gene: TRBJ2-1; D gene: .
CDR3 DNA: TGTGCCATCAGTGAAGGGGGACGGAGATCGAACACTGAAGCTTTCTTT; CDR3 protein: CAISEGGRRSNTEAFF; clone size: .; V gene: TRBV10-3; J gene: TRBJ1-1; D gene: .
CDR3 DNA: TGTGCCAGTAGTCCGGACAGGGAGCGTGGCTACACCTTC; CDR3 protein: CASSPDRERGYTF; clone size: once; V gene: TRBV19; J gene: TRBJ1-2; D gene: TRBD1
CDR3 DNA: TGTGCCAGTAGTATGAGGACGAACACCGGGGAGCTGTTTTTT; CDR3 protein: CASSMRTNTGELFF; clone size: .; V gene: TRBV19; J gene: TRBJ2-2; D gene: .
CDR3 DNA: TGTGCCAGCAGCTTAGACAGCCAAGAGACCCAGTACTTC; CDR3 protein: CASSLDSQETQYF; clone size: once; V gene: TRBV5-6; J gene: TRBJ2-5; D gene: .
CDR3 DNA: TGCGCCAGCAGCTTGACTTCGACAGGATATGGCTACACCTTC; CDR3 protein: CASSLTSTGYGYTF; clone size: .; V gene: TRBV5-1; J gene: TRBJ1-2; D gene: .
CDR3 DNA: TGCGCCAGCAGCCAGATTGGGACTAACCAAGAGACCCAGTACTTC; CDR3 protein: CASSQIGTNQETQYF; clone size: .; V gene: TRBV4-1; J gene: TRBJ2-5; D gene: TRBD2
CDR3 DNA: TGTGCCAGCAGCCCCCGGAGTAGCGGGAGTGGAGAGACCCAGTACTTC; CDR3 protein: CASSPRSSGSGETQYF; clone size: .; V gene: TRBV11-2; J gene: TRBJ2-5; D gene: TRBD2
CDR3 DNA: TGTGCCAGCTCACCACCAGTTGACACAGAGACCCAGTACTTC; CDR3 protein: CASSPPVDTETQYF; clone size: .; V gene: TRBV18; J gene: TRBJ2-5; D gene: .